Listed below are T cell receptor beta chains from one sample, sequenced in a study of CD4+ T cells in melanoma. Produced via immunoSEQ multiplex PCR; TCRdb's table is partial and in-frame only. The sample includes nearly 50,000 clones, roughly nine tenths of them seen just once. Sequenced: peripheral blood. The origin of the receptors is a human donor with melanoma. The CDR3 runs from the conserved cysteine through the conserved F or W. A D gene is named only where the DNA matches it firmly. Size values are once, few and many counts, or a class for expanded clones, and some rows have none.

CDR3 length | D gene | clone size | J gene | V gene | CDR3 DNA | CDR3 protein
15 | - | - | TRBJ1-2 | TRBV5-1 | TGCGCCAGCAGCTTGACCGGGACACCCAACTATGGCTACACCTTC | CASSLTGTPNYGYTF
16 | TRBD2 | - | TRBJ2-1 | TRBV30 | TGTGCCTGGAGTGTACGGGGACTAGCGGGGGGCAATGAGCAGTTCTTC | CAWSVRGLAGGNEQFF
15 | - | - | TRBJ1-3 | TRBV19 | TGTGCCAGTAGCCTCGACATACTCACTGGAAACACCATATATTTT | CASSLDILTGNTIYF
12 | TRBD1 | few | TRBJ1-5 | TRBV28 | TGTGCCAGCAAGACAGGGCGACAGCCCCAGCATTTT | CASKTGRQPQHF
16 | - | - | TRBJ1-2 | TRBV7-6 | TGTGCCAGCAGCTTAGCCTTGGGACCCGGCAGCTATGGCTACACCTTC | CASSLALGPGSYGYTF
18 | TRBD1 | - | TRBJ1-2 | TRBV28 | TGTGCCAGCAGTTTACGAGCCGGCCGGGACAGGGGTTTATATGGCTACACCTTC | CASSLRAGRDRGLYGYTF
13 | - | few | TRBJ1-2 | TRBV7-2 | TGTGCCAGCAGCCACCCCAACACCTATGGCTACACCTTC | CASSHPNTYGYTF
16 | TRBD1 | - | TRBJ2-5 | TRBV6-6 | TGTGCCAGCAGTTACGCGGAGGGACAGGACCAAGAGACCCAGTACTTC | CASSYAEGQDQETQYF
17 | - | - | TRBJ2-7 | TRBV5-1 | TGCGCCAGCAGCTTGTTAGGGGGGGGCGCCGGGTCCTACGAGCAGTACTTC | CASSLLGGGAGSYEQYF
13 | - | - | TRBJ1-1 | TRBV14 | TGTGCCAGCAGCCAAGATTTATCTACGACAGCTTTCTTT | CASSQDLSTTAFF
13 | - | - | TRBJ2-7 | TRBV30 | TGTGCCTGGAGCGAGGCCGATTCCTACGAGCAGTACTTC | CAWSEADSYEQYF
15 | TRBD1 | - | TRBJ2-3 | TRBV18 | TGTGCCAGCTCACCGGGACAGGCCAGCACAGATACGCAGTATTTT | CASSPGQASTDTQYF
12 | - | - | TRBJ1-5 | TRBV27 | TGTGCCAGCAGTGAAACCGGGACTCCCCAGCATTTT | CASSETGTPQHF
13 | - | - | TRBJ2-3 | TRBV7-9 | TGTGCCAGCAGCCCAGGCGGGACAGATACGCAGTATTTT | CASSPGGTDTQYF
15 | - | - | TRBJ1-5 | TRBV30 | TGTGCCTGGAGTCGCCAACTAAGCACCTTTCAGCCCCAGCATTTT | CAWSRQLSTFQPQHF
16 | TRBD1 | - | TRBJ2-1 | TRBV7-8 | TGTGCCAGCAGCTTTAGAAGACAGGGGCCGTCCAATGAGCAGTTCTTC | CASSFRRQGPSNEQFF
14 | - | - | TRBJ2-7 | TRBV7-9 | TGTGCCAGCAGCTTAAGTTTTTCCTCATACGAGCAGTACTTC | CASSLSFSSYEQYF
11 | - | - | TRBJ2-7 | TRBV30 | TGTGCCTCGGGACCCCCCTACGAGCAGTACTTC | CASGPPYEQYF
14 | - | once | TRBJ2-2 | TRBV6-6 | TGTGCCAGCAGGAACGGGGAAGGCACCGGGGAGCTGTTTTTT | CASRNGEGTGELFF
16 | - | once | TRBJ2-7 | TRBV10-3 | TGTGCCATCAGTGAGTCTAGCGCAGGAATTACCTACGAGCAGTACTTC | CAISESSAGITYEQYF
12 | - | - | TRBJ1-4 | TRBV7-2 | TGTGCCAGCAGCTATAAGGGGGGTAGACTGTTTTTT | CASSYKGGRLFF
16 | TRBD1 | - | TRBJ2-7 | TRBV5-6 | TGTGCCAGCAGATCGGTGAGACAGGGGGCTTCATACGAGCAGTACTTC | CASRSVRQGASYEQYF
15 | TRBD1 | - | TRBJ2-5 | TRBV6-5 | TGTGCCAGCAGCGACTTGACAGGGGATCAAGAGACCCAGTACTTC | CASSDLTGDQETQYF
12 | - | few | TRBJ1-6 | TRBV25-1 | TGTGCCAGCAACCAGGGTAATTCACCCCTCCACTTT | CASNQGNSPLHF
13 | - | - | TRBJ1-1 | TRBV7-2 | TGTGCCAGCAGTCAAGGAATGAACACTGAAGCTTTCTTT | CASSQGMNTEAFF
16 | - | - | TRBJ2-1 | TRBV4-3 | TGCGCCAGCAGCCGGTCAAGGACTGAGGATGGGAATGAGCAGTTCTTC | CASSRSRTEDGNEQFF
15 | TRBD1 | - | TRBJ2-1 | TRBV2 | TGTGCCAGCAGTGAAGACAGGGGCGCCTACAATGAGCAGTTCTTC | CASSEDRGAYNEQFF
19 | - | - | TRBJ2-1 | TRBV7-2 | TGTGCCAGCAGCTTAGTTCCGTTTGTGGGGGCAAGCTCCTACAATGAGCAGTTCTTC | CASSLVPFVGASSYNEQFF
13 | - | - | TRBJ1-1 | TRBV28 | TGTGCCAGCGGGGGACTCTTGAACACTGAAGCTTTCTTT | CASGGLLNTEAFF
13 | - | - | TRBJ1-6 | TRBV6-5 | TGTGCCAGCAGTCGACAGGAGGGTTCACCCCTCCACTTT | CASSRQEGSPLHF
15 | - | - | TRBJ1-5 | TRBV4-1 | TGCGCCAGCAGCCGTATTCGGGGGAGCAATCAGCCCCAGCATTTT | CASSRIRGSNQPQHF
13 | - | - | TRBJ2-2 | TRBV11-1 | TGTGCCAGCAGCCGGAAAGGTACCGGGGAGCTGTTTTTT | CASSRKGTGELFF